This TCR beta chain was captured by sequencing in a study of blood T cells in healthy people across ages. Germline V CDR1 and CDR2: MNHEY, SVGEGT. The CDR3 has 12 residues. Trimming removed 6 bases from V and 8 bases from J, with 11 bases in between. Study-level results: There was a strong correlation between TCR beta diversity and naive T cell percentage.

As to this clonotype: Antigen: not known.

Sample-barcoded 5' priming and a J-beta primer mix drove a second PCR of roughly 7 to 11 cycles. MiXCR, applied by TCRdb to the 5' RACE reads, yields one record per CDR3 protein. This sample carries approximately 730,000 distinct CDR3 sequences, roughly two fifths of them seen once, and the ten largest clones take 20% to 25%. The chain combines TRBV6-2 or TRBV6-3 with TRBJ1-5, with D uncertain. Sequenced material: blood. The sequence derives from a woman aged 55-70 years in good health. The CDR3 DNA reads TGTGCCAGCAGGCGCCCGTTGGAGCCCCAGCATTTT. Amino acid sequence: CASRRPLEPQHF.